These 6 T cell receptor beta chains originate from one sample sequenced in a study of shared clonotypes between healthy human individuals. TCRdb's table, derived via immunoSEQ multiplex PCR, lists solely in-frame clones and lacks some. The sample includes 2 million to 2.5 million clones, 85% to 95% of them seen just once. The source material was naive CD4+ T cells from PBMCs. Sample subset: CD45RA+ positively selected. These receptors all come from a young man in good health. Some clones in this sample may be carry-over from other donors' samples.

The J gene is TRBJ1-1, the V gene TRBV10-3; weak D call: TRBD1 (5 bases). V was trimmed by 6 bases and J by 3 bases, leaving 17 bases between them. Germline loops: CDR1 ENHRY, CDR2 SYGVKD. The CDR3 runs to 15 residues. CDR3 nucleotides: TGTGCCATCAGCCTTCAGGGCGTACAGGACACTGAAGCTTTCTTT. It encodes CAISLQGVQDTEAFF.

Here the CDR3 reads CASSPLGTSGTDTQYF. For the CDR3, the DNA is TGTGCCAGCAGTCCGTTGGGGACTAGCGGGACAGATACGCAGTATTTT. The chain uses TRBV9 and TRBJ2-3; the match to TRBD2 covers 12 bases. Germline trimming cut 5 bases from V and 3 bases from J; bases unmatched to any gene: 7. The germline gives CDR1 SGDLS, CDR2 YYNGEE. The CDR3 consists of 16 residues.

This clone appeared a single time. V gene TRBV5-8 combines with J gene TRBJ2-7, with TRBD1 identical over 12 bases. Germline-derived CDR1 and CDR2 are SGHTS and YDEGEE. The V and J ends lost 0 bases and 4 bases, in that order; junction bases with no gene match: 2. This CDR3 spans 15 amino acids. The chain's CDR3 is CASSLGGQGAYEQYF. In DNA, the CDR3 is TGTGCCAGCAGCTTGGGGGGACAGGGGGCGTACGAGCAGTACTTC.

Note on this clone: This specimen includes other DNA sequences encoding the same CDR3. The V call is TRBV9, the J call TRBJ1-5; D is perhaps TRBD1 (6 bases). The germline V gene encodes CDR1 SGDLS and CDR2 YYNGEE. V was pared by 0 bases and J by 2 bases, with 9 bases between. The CDR3 is 15 amino acids. In DNA, the CDR3 is TGTGCCAGCAGCGTAGGCGCAGGGGGCAATCAGCCCCAGCATTTT. Translation gives CASSVGAGGNQPQHF. The full variable domain, in which reference TRBV9 and TRBJ1-5 provide the parts outside the CDR3, is DSGVTQTPKHLITATGQRVTLRCSPRSGDLSVYWYQQSLDQGLQFLIQYYNGEERAKGNILERFSAQQFPDLHSELNLSSLELGDSALYFCASSVGAGGNQPQHFGDGTRLSIL.

This clone was observed once. V gene TRBV10-3 combines with J gene TRBJ2-7, with a tentative D call TRBD2 (5 bases). V was pared by 4 bases and J by 9 bases, with 16 bases between. Germline CDR1 reads ENHRY; CDR2 reads SYGVKD. The CDR3 contains 13 residues. In nucleotides, the CDR3 is TGTGCCATCAGTGTGGACTGGAGTTTGGGGCAGTACTTC. It codes for CAISVDWSLGQYF.

Here the CDR3 DNA reads TGTGCCAGCAGTTCTAGCGGGAGTACCCCCTACGAGCAGTACTTC. Translating gives CASSSSGSTPYEQYF. This chain links TRBV6-5 with TRBJ2-7; 10 bases are shared with TRBD2. CDR3 length equals 15 residues. Germline V gene lookup returns CDR1 MNHEY and CDR2 SVGAGI. V dropped 4 bases and J dropped 2; count of bases not matched to a gene: 5.